The T cell receptor beta chain under discussion was sequenced for a study of post-analysis software for immune sequencing data (dated by TCRdb to 2014 to 2015). About the investigation overall: Recorded disease courses included relapsing-remitting, secondary progressive and progressive-relapsing multiple sclerosis, with some patients lacking subtype annotation. The patient repertoires were set against about 12 previously published healthy control repertoires from donors whose ages ranged from 6 to 25 years. A subset of samples was prepared in parallel using single-end sample barcoding, then pooled and co-amplified after Illumina adapter ligation.

Comment on this clonotype: Its cognate antigen has yet to be identified. This clone may be a read error of a much larger clone one base away.

The CDR3 contains 12 residues, cysteine and phenylalanine counted. Kept here is only the CDR3 DNA, which spans 36 bases and is read in frame from base 1. CDR1 and CDR2 are read off the germline V gene (reference sequence) as DFQATT and SNEGSKA. Broad study findings and their caveats: Four to six TRBV segments, including TRBV5-6, TRBV5-1 and TRBV20-1, were significantly more frequent in patients than controls. Strong co-clustering of samples prepared in the same batch was shown by direct clustering with F measure, prompting a batch-effect correction. Normalized Chao1 diversity was significantly lower in multiple sclerosis patients than controls, suggesting substantial peripheral T-cell clonal expansion. The control group was slightly older than the multiple sclerosis patient group.

To demonstrate the VDJtools post-analysis software, the study profiled TCR beta repertoires from the peripheral blood of approximately twelve young patients with multiple sclerosis. The multiple sclerosis patients were children and adolescents between 6 and 15 years of age. Library preparation employed PCR. The sequencer was an Illumina HiSeq 2500. To reduce PCR and sequencing biases, unique molecular identifiers were incorporated into the TCR beta cDNA libraries. Per 1 to 10 million input T cells, 500,000 or so cDNA molecules were obtained, such that each molecule approximated one T cell. The patient libraries were prepared and sequenced with the same protocol used for the earlier healthy control dataset. Within a given batch, samples were prepared together, multiplexed and sequenced on the same HiSeq lane. Per the source publication's procedure: Raw barcoded reads were processed with MIGEC, and single-read molecular identifier groups were discarded before consensus assembly and CDR3 extraction. Clonotype tables were post-analysed with VDJtools, normalizing diversity by down-sampling all datasets to the smallest sample size. In repertoire overlap clustering, CDR3 amino acid sequences, but not nucleotide sequences, were matched to correct batch-related cross-sample contamination. Using fastp at Q25 and MiXCR, TCRdb reprocessed the public reads and kept productive beta chains. Each CDR3 protein gets just one entry, which takes the most common genes and DNA from the rows behind it. The V and J calls, along with clone size, are taken from TCRdb and not from the paper's own processing. This sample holds fewer than 700,000 distinct CDR3 sequences; about 40% were observed only once. Roughly 1.8% of the sample lies in the top ten.

The chain links TRBV20-1 with TRBJ2-7; the D segment cannot be called with confidence. Sequencing was done on a sample of blood. This receptor was taken from a girl aged 5 to 17 with multiple sclerosis. The sequenced DNA is TGCAGGGCAAGGAAAGGGTCCTACGAGCAGTACTTC. Translated, this gives CRARKGSYEQYF.